This T cell receptor beta chain came from a study of blood T cell repertoires in COVID-19. Across the study: Samples came from the United States, Italy and Spain, spanning acute and convalescent COVID-19. Sample material is recorded as cDNA or gDNA derived from T cells, B-cell-depleted T cells, or PBMCs.

The CDR3 consists of 15 residues. Germline CDR1 is MNHEY and CDR2 is SMNVEV (reference sequence). Trimming stripped 6 bases from V and 2 bases from J, with 14 bases between. Per the study methods: Amplification with reference gene primers provided the estimates of nucleated cell counts. TCRdb's copy holds only in-frame clones and misses some; the assay was immunoSEQ multiplex PCR. That table is the source of V, J and clone size, and D and trimming were worked out from the DNA. This table holds about 88,000 clones, about 85% found once. Source material: peripheral blood. This receptor was taken from a male donor with acute or convalescent COVID-19. V and J are TRBV27 and TRBJ1-5; D gene unclear. Written as DNA, the CDR3 is TGTGCCAGCAGGTCGACGGAGGCTGGCAATCAGCCCCAGCATTTT. Its protein is CASRSTEAGNQPQHF.